This T cell receptor (beta chain) appears in the sequencing data of a study of T cell responses to AZD1222 COVID-19 vaccine. Sequencing used immunoSEQ multiplex PCR; TCRdb keeps in-frame clones, though not all of them. The sample includes 70,000 or so clones, over 75% seen only once; the top ten take 24%. This CDR3 region has 15 residues. Germline values: CDR1 SGHRS, CDR2 YFSETQ. V lost 1 base to trimming and J lost 5 bases; unmatched junction nucleotides: 7. This clone was detected a few times. The sample consisted of peripheral blood, taken on day 0 of AZD1222 vaccination. The clonotype originates from an adult in good health. V is TRBV5-1 and J is TRBJ2-3, with 7 bases fitting TRBD2. The CDR3 region is CASSLSLAGVDTQYF. CDR3 nucleotide sequence: TGCGCCAGCAGCTTGAGTCTCGCGGGGGTAGATACGCAGTATTTT.